This T cell receptor (beta chain) was documented in a study of cytomegalovirus exposure and HLA in healthy donors. In the PCR, 60 Vbeta and 13 Jbeta primers were used. Sequenced by immunoSEQ multiplex PCR; TCRdb stores in-frame clones only, minus some. This sample has 180,000 or so clones, with 70% to 90% found just once. Study-level points and caveats: What a later analysis showed was that several of the most significant clusters appeared linked to common viral pathogens. Later analysis demonstrated an association between a missense DCLRE1C variant and TCR beta V- and J-gene trimming.

Per the germline V gene, CDR1 is SGHAT and CDR2 is FQNNGV. The CDR3 is 13 residues long. Between the trimmed V and J ends, which lost 5 bases and 4 bases, there was a span of 12 bases. In its sample, this clone was seen once. Its antigen remains unidentified. The sample comprised PBMCs. This clonotype was sampled from a man aged 18 to 29 in good health and CMV-seropositive. The chain uses TRBV11-2 and TRBJ2-7; TRBD2 might be the D (6 bases). The CDR3 DNA follows: TGTGCCAGCAGCGCGGGGACCACATACGAGCAGTACTTC. Translated: CASSAGTTYEQYF.